These T cell receptor beta chains were read from a single sample in a study of brain T cells in children with intractable seizures. Generated by immunoSEQ multiplex PCR, the TCRdb table keeps only in-frame clones and is missing some. The profile covers around 340,000 clones, with about 94% appearing a single time and 4.5% to 7% taken by the ten largest. This sample comprised peripheral blood, obtained approximately 5 months after surgery. These receptors were collected from a boy in the first two years of life with tuberous sclerosis and intractable seizures. CDR3s include the opening cysteine and the closing phenylalanine or tryptophan. A D gene is named only where the DNA matches it firmly. Part of the rows lack a size; the others show once, few, many or a class for expanded clones.

NA,TRBV5-7,TRBJ1-2,NA,CASSLEIGQPSNRYGYTF,TGTGCCAGCAGCTTGGAGATTGGACAACCCTCAAACCGCTATGGCTACACCTTC
TRBD2,TRBV30,TRBJ2-1,NA,CAWSRSSSGIGEQFF,TGTGCCTGGAGTCGGTCGTCTAGCGGGATTGGCGAGCAGTTCTTC
TRBD1,TRBV23-1,TRBJ2-1,NA,CASSRDRVDNEQFF,TGCGCCAGCAGTCGGGACAGGGTGGACAATGAGCAGTTCTTC
NA,TRBV11-2,TRBJ1-2,NA,CASSLGGGYGYTF,TGTGCCAGCAGCTTGGGGGGAGGGTATGGCTACACCTTC
NA,TRBV10-2,TRBJ2-7,NA,CASSDSAYEQYF,TGCGCCAGCAGTGACAGCGCCTACGAGCAGTACTTC
NA,TRBV19,TRBJ1-3,NA,CASSYPSSGNTIYF,TGTGCCAGTAGCTACCCAAGCTCTGGAAACACCATATATTTT
NA,TRBV25-1,TRBJ2-2,NA,CASSLYGPNTGELFF,TGTGCCAGCAGTCTCTACGGCCCGAACACCGGGGAGCTGTTTTTT
TRBD2,TRBV27,TRBJ2-1,NA,CASRGLAGNNEQFF,TGTGCCAGCAGGGGACTAGCGGGAAACAATGAGCAGTTCTTC
NA,TRBV24-1,TRBJ2-3,NA,CATSGGFDTQYF,TGTGCCACCTCGGGTGGTTTTGATACGCAGTATTTT
NA,TRBV7-6,TRBJ2-1,NA,CASSTHRRGGNEQFF,TGTGCCAGCAGCACCCACCGCAGAGGGGGCAATGAGCAGTTCTTC
NA,TRBV19,TRBJ1-3,NA,CASSSTGNTIYF,TGTGCCAGTAGTTCGACTGGAAACACCATATATTTT
TRBD1,TRBV2,TRBJ1-5,NA,CASSNRGGGQPQHF,TGTGCCAGCAGCAACAGGGGTGGCGGTCAGCCCCAGCATTTT
NA,TRBV12-3/TRBV12-4,TRBJ2-1,NA,CASSLGHNEQFF,TGTGCCAGCAGTCTGGGACACAATGAGCAGTTCTTC
NA,TRBV19,TRBJ2-7,NA,CATAPEGAYEQYF,TGTGCCACCGCCCCGGAGGGGGCCTACGAGCAGTACTTC
NA,TRBV14,TRBJ1-2,once,CASSQGTGTDTF,TGTGCCAGCAGCCAAGGAACAGGGACGGACACCTTC
TRBD1,TRBV19,TRBJ1-1,NA,CASSTGTENTEAFF,TGTGCCAGTAGCACCGGGACAGAGAACACTGAAGCTTTCTTT
TRBD2,TRBV29-1,TRBJ2-1,NA,CSVESLAGGRGVRSNEQFF,TGCAGCGTTGAGTCACTAGCGGGAGGGAGGGGGGTCAGGTCGAATGAGCAGTTCTTC
TRBD1,TRBV5-1,TRBJ1-1,NA,CASMLYGTENTEAFF,TGCGCCAGCATGTTGTACGGGACAGAAAACACTGAAGCTTTCTTT
NA,TRBV21-1,TRBJ1-1,NA,CASSSHDSYKSERGNRDTEAFF,TGTGCCAGCAGCTCCCACGATTCGTATAAAAGTGAAAGAGGAAACAGGGACACTGAAGCTTTCTTT
NA,TRBV28,TRBJ1-4,once,CASSRGGAGEKLFF,TGTGCCAGCAGCCGAGGGGGGGCGGGGGAAAAACTGTTTTTT
TRBD2,TRBV5-4,TRBJ2-1,NA,CASSPWARGGDEQFF,TGTGCCAGCAGCCCTTGGGCGCGGGGGGGCGATGAGCAGTTCTTC
NA,TRBV6-2/TRBV6-3,TRBJ1-1,NA,CASSYSFWSTEAFF,TGTGCCAGCAGTTACTCGTTCTGGAGCACTGAAGCTTTCTTT
NA,TRBV20-1,TRBJ2-2,NA,CSASRDLRPGELFF,TGCAGTGCTAGTCGGGACCTTAGACCCGGGGAGCTGTTTTTT
TRBD1,TRBV27,TRBJ2-1,NA,CASSLVVGGQGYYNEQFF,TGTGCCAGCAGTTTAGTTGTAGGGGGACAGGGATACTACAATGAGCAGTTCTTC
NA,TRBV4-1,TRBJ2-3,NA,CASSQRQHTDTQYF,TGCGCCAGCAGCCAACGACAGCATACAGATACGCAGTATTTT
NA,TRBV29-1,TRBJ2-7,NA,CSVVWGDSYEQYF,TGCAGCGTTGTTTGGGGTGACTCCTACGAGCAGTACTTC
NA,TRBV4-2,TRBJ1-2,NA,CASSQAGPRVPYGYTF,TGTGCCAGCAGCCAAGCCGGGCCGCGTGTGCCCTATGGCTACACCTTC
TRBD1,TRBV6-5,TRBJ1-2,NA,CASSYAGTGDYYGYTF,TGTGCCAGCAGTTACGCCGGGACAGGGGACTACTATGGCTACACCTTC
TRBD2,TRBV6-5,TRBJ2-7,NA,CASSRTSGGAYEQYF,TGTGCCAGCAGTCGCACTAGCGGGGGGGCCTACGAGCAGTACTTC
NA,TRBV30,TRBJ2-1,NA,CAWSSGDSDNEQFF,TGTGCCTGGTCTTCGGGGGACAGCGACAATGAGCAGTTCTTC
NA,TRBV4-1,TRBJ1-2,NA,CASSQGQVGPRFGAYGYTF,TGCGCCAGCAGCCAAGGGCAGGTTGGGCCCAGGTTTGGGGCCTATGGCTACACCTTC
NA,TRBV19,TRBJ2-3,NA,CASSPRPVDTQYF,TGTGCCAGTAGTCCCCGGCCCGTAGATACGCAGTATTTT
TRBD2,TRBV5-1,TRBJ2-7,NA,CASSFWTSGEWSYEQYF,TGCGCCAGCAGCTTCTGGACTAGCGGGGAATGGTCCTACGAGCAGTACTTC